These 6 T cell receptor beta chains share one sample of origin, sequenced in a study of shared clonotypes between healthy human individuals. Produced via immunoSEQ multiplex PCR; TCRdb's table is partial and in-frame only. This repertoire shows 1.4 million to 1.5 million clones, around 95% found once; its top ten account for roughly 1.2%. Material: naive CD4+ T cells sorted from blood. Subset meaning: CD45RA+ positively selected. The receptors stem from a young man in good health.

V usage is TRBV5-4 and J usage is TRBJ2-5; no clear D. Per the germline V gene, CDR1 is SGHNT and CDR2 is YYREEE (reference sequence). The CDR3 consists of 12 residues. The V gene lost 4 bases and the J gene lost 1 base, with 5 bases spanning the gap. Here the CDR3 DNA reads TGTGCCAGCAGCCGACCCCAAGAGACCCAGTACTTC. This sequence encodes CASSRPQETQYF.

Regarding this clone: This same CDR3 is encoded by further DNA sequences in the sample. This chain uses TRBV5-4 with TRBJ1-4; no clear D. The V gene lost 0 bases and the J gene lost 1 base, with 4 bases spanning the gap. The CDR3 loop spans 14 amino acids. Per germline, CDR1 SGHNT and CDR2 YYREEE (reference sequence). CDR3 coding DNA: TGTGCCAGCAGCTTGGAGGGAACTAATGAAAAACTGTTTTTT. Its translation: CASSLEGTNEKLFF.

V and J are TRBV5-1 and TRBJ2-2; weak D call: TRBD1 (5 bases). The germline V gene encodes CDR1 SGHRS and CDR2 YFSETQ. Trimming cost V 2 bases and J 1 base, with 9 bases left between them. The CDR3 has 15 residues. As DNA, the CDR3 is TGCGCCAGCAGCTTTCAAGGGGAGAACACCGGGGAGCTGTTTTTT. Translating it yields CASSFQGENTGELFF. The full variable domain, rest sourced from reference TRBV5-1 and TRBJ2-2, is KAGVTQTPRYLIKTRGQQVTLSCSPISGHRSVSWYQQTPGQGLQFLFEYFSETQRNKGNFPGRFSGRQFSNSRSEMNVSTLELGDSALYLCASSFQGENTGELFFGEGSRLTVL.

The V call is TRBV6-5, the J call TRBJ1-3; weak D call: TRBD1 (5 bases). Trimming pared 6 bases from V and 2 bases from J, leaving 14 bases between. Germline V gene data show CDR1 as MNHEY and CDR2 as SVGAGI. The CDR3 is 15 amino acids. The CDR3 DNA sequence: TGTGCCAGCAGACTAACCGGGACGGCTGGAAACACCATATATTTT. Amino acids: CASRLTGTAGNTIYF.

The rearrangement uses TRBV5-4 and TRBJ2-7; possible D gene TRBD2, 7 bases. Per germline, CDR1 SGHNT and CDR2 YYREEE (reference sequence). Trimming took off 7 bases at V and 7 bases at J, with 15 bases between the two ends. The CDR3 totals 12 residues. CDR3 sequence (DNA): TGTGCCAGCTCCAAGAGGGGGGGTGAGCAGTACTTC. Translation gives CASSKRGGEQYF.

This chain joins TRBV5-6 and TRBJ2-2; D uncertain. The CDR3 extends over 14 amino acids. Trimming took 1 base from V and 7 from J, leaving 11 bases between them. Germline V gives CDR1 SGHDT, CDR2 YYEEEE. The CDR3: CASSLRFGFGELFF. The CDR3 DNA follows: TGTGCCAGCAGCTTGAGATTTGGCTTCGGGGAGCTGTTTTTT.